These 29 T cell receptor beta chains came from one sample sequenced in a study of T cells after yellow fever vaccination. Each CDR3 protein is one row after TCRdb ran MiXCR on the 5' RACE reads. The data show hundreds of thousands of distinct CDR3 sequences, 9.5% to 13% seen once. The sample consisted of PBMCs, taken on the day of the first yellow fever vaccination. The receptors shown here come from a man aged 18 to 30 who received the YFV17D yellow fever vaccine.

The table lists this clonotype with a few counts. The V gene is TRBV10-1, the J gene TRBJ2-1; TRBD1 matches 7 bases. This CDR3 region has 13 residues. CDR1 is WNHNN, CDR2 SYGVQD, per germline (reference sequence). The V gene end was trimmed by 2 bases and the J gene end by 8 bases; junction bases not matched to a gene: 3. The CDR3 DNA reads TGCGCCAGCAGTGAGAATACAGGGGATGAGCAGTTCTTC. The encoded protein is CASSENTGDEQFF.

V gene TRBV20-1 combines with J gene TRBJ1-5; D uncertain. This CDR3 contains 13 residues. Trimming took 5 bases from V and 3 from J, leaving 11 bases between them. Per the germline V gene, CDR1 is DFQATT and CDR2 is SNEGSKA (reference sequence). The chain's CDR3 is CSAHGSANQPQHF. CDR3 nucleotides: TGCAGTGCTCACGGGTCCGCCAATCAGCCCCAGCATTTT.

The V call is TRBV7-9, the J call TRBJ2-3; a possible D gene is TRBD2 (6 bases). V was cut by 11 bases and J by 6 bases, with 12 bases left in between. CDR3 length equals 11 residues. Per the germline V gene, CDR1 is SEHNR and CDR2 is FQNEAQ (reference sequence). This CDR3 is CAQPAGDTQYF. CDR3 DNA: TGTGCCCAGCCTGCGGGGGATACGCAGTATTTT.

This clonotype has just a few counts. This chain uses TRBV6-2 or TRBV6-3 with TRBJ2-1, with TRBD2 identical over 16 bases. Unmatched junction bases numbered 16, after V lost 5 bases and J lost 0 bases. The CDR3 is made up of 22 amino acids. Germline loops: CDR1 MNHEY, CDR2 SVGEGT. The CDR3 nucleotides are TGTGCCAGCAGTCCGGGACTAGCGGGGGGGAATTATGTCGAAAGCTCCTACAATGAGCAGTTCTTC. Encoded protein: CASSPGLAGGNYVESSYNEQFF.

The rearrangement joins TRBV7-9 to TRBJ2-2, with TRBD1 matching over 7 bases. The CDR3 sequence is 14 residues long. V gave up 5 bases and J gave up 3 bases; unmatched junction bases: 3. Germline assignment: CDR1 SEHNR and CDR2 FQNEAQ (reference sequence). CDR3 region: CASSQGQYTGELFF. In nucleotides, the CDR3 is TGTGCCAGCAGCCAGGGACAGTACACCGGGGAGCTGTTTTTT.

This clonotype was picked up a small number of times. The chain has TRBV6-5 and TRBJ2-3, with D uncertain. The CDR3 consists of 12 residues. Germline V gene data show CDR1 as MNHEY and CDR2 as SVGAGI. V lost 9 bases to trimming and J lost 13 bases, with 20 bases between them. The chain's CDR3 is CASRYPHSHKYF. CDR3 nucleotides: TGTGCCAGTCGGTACCCCCACAGCCATAAGTATTTT.

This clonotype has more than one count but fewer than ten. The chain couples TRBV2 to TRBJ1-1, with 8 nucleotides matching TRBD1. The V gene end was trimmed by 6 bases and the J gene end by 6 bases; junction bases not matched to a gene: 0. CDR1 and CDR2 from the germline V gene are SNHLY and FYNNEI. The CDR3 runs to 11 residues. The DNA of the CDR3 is TGTGCCAGCAGGACAGGGGCTGAAGCTTTCTTT. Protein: CASRTGAEAFF.

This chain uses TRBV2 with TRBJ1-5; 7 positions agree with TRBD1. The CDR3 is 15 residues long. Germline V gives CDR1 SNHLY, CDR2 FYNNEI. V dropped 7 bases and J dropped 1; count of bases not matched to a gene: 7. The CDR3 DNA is TGTGCCAGCACAGCAGGGGGTGGGAGCAATCAGCCCCAGCATTTT. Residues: CASTAGGGSNQPQHF.

The CDR3 DNA is TGTGCCAGCAGCTTACCAACGACAGGGGGCTTGGGGCAGCCCCAGCATTTT. Its translation is CASSLPTTGGLGQPQHF. The chain recombines TRBV7-2 with TRBJ1-5, with 10 bases aligning to TRBD1. The germline V gene encodes CDR1 SGHTA and CDR2 FQGNSA. V lost 2 bases and J lost 7; bases outside the gene matches: 11. The CDR3 spans 17 residues.

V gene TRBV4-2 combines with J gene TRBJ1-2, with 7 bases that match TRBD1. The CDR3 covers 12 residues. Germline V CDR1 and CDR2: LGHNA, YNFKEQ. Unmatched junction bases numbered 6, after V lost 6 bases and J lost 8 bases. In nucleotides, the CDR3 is TGTGCCAGCAGGGACAGGCCGGGGGGCTACACCTTC. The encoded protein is CASRDRPGGYTF.

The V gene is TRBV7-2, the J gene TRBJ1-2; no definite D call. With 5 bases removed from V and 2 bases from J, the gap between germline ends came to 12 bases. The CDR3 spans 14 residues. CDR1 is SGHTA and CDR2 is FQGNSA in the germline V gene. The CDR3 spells CASSHDPENYGYTF. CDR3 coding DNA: TGTGCCAGCAGCCATGACCCGGAGAACTATGGCTACACCTTC. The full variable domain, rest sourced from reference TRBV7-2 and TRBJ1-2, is GAGVSQSPSNKVTEKGKDVELRCDPISGHTALYWYRQSLGQGLEFLIYFQGNSAPDKSGLPSDRFSAERTGGSVSTLTIQRTQQEDSAVYLCASSHDPENYGYTFGSGTRLTVV.

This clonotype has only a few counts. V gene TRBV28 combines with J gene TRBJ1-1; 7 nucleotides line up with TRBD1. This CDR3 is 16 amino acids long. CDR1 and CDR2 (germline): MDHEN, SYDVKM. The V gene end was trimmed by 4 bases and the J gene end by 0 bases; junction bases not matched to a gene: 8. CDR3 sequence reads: CASSSIPTGLNTEAFF. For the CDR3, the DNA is TGTGCCAGCAGTTCAATCCCGACAGGGCTGAACACTGAAGCTTTCTTT.

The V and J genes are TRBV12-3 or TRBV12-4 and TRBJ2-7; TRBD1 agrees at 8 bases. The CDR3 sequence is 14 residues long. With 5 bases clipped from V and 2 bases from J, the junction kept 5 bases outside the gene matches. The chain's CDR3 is CASSQGQVPYEQYF. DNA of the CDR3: TGTGCCAGCAGTCAGGGACAGGTTCCCTACGAGCAGTACTTC.

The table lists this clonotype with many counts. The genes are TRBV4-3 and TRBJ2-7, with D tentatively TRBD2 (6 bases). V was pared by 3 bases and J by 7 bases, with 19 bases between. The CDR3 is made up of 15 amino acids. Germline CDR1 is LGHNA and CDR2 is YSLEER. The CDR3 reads CASSHPGLPYGEQYV. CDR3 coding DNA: TGCGCCAGCAGCCACCCGGGACTCCCCTATGGGGAGCAGTACGTC.

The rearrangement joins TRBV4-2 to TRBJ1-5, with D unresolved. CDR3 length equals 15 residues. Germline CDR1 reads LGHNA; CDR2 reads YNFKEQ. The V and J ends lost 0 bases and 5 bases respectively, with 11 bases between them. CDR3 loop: CASSQDQEGYQPQHF. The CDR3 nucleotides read TGTGCCAGCAGCCAAGATCAGGAGGGTTATCAGCCCCAGCATTTT.

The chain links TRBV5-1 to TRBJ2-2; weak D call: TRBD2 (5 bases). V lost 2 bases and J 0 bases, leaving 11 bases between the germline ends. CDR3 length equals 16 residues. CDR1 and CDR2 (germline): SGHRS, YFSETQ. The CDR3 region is CASSLWVRANTGELFF. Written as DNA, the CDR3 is TGCGCCAGCAGCTTATGGGTGCGGGCGAACACCGGGGAGCTGTTTTTT. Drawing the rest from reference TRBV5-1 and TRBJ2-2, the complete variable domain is KAGVTQTPRYLIKTRGQQVTLSCSPISGHRSVSWYQQTPGQGLQFLFEYFSETQRNKGNFPGRFSGRQFSNSRSEMNVSTLELGDSALYLCASSLWVRANTGELFFGEGSRLTVL.

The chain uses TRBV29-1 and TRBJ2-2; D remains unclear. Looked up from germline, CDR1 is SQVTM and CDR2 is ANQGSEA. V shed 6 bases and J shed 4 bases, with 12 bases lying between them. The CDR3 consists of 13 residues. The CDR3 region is CSVADLATGELFF. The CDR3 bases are TGCAGCGTGGCGGACCTGGCCACCGGGGAGCTGTTTTTT.

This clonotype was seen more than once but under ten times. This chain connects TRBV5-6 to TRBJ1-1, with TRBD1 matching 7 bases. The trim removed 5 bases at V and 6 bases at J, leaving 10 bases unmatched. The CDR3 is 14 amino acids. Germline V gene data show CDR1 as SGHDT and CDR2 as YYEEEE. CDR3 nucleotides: TGTGCCAGCAGGTCACAGGGGAGGGACCCTGAAGCTTTCTTT. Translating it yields CASRSQGRDPEAFF.

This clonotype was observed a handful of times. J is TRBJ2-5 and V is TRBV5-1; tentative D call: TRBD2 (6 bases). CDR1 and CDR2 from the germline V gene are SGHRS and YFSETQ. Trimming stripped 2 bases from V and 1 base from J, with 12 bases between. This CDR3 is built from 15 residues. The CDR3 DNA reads TGCGCCAGCAGCTTCGGGGGTCTCTCCCAAGAGACCCAGTACTTC. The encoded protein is CASSFGGLSQETQYF.

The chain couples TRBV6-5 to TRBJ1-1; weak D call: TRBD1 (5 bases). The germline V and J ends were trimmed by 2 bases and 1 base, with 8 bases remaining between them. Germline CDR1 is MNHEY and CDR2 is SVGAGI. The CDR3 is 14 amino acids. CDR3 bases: TGTGCCAGCAGTTACGAGAGGGGGAACACTGAAGCTTTCTTT. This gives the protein CASSYERGNTEAFF.

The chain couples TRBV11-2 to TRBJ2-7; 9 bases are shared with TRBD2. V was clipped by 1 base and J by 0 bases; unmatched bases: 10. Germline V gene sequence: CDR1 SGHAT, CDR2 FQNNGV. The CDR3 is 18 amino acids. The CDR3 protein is CASSLGWASGVSSYEQYF. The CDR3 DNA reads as TGTGCCAGCAGCTTAGGGTGGGCTAGCGGGGTGAGCTCCTACGAGCAGTACTTC.

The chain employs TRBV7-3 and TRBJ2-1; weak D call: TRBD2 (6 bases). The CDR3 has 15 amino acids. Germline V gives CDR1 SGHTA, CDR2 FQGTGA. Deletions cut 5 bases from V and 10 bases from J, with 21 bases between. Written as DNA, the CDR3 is TGTGCCAGCAGCCGGGTCGGCGGGGCCCCAGAGGAGCAGTTCTTC. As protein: CASSRVGGAPEEQFF.

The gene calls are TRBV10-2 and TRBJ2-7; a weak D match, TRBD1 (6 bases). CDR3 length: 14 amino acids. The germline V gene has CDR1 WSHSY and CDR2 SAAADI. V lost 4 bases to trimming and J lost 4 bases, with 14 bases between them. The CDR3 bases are TGCGCCAGCAGTGGCCCAAGAGGGGGATACGAGCAGTACGTC. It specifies CASSGPRGGYEQYV.

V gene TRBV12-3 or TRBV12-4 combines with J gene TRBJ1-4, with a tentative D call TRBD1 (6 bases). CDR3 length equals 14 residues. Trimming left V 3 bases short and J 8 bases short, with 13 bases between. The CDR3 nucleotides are TGTGCCAGCAGTTTTACGGGGGCGCGCGAAAAACTGTTTTTT. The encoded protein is CASSFTGAREKLFF.

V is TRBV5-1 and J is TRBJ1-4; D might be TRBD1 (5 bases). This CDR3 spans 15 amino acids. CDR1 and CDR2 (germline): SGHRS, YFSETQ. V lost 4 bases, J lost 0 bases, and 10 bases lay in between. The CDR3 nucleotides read TGCGCCAGCAGCACGCAGGGTGCAACTAATGAAAAACTGTTTTTT. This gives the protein CASSTQGATNEKLFF.

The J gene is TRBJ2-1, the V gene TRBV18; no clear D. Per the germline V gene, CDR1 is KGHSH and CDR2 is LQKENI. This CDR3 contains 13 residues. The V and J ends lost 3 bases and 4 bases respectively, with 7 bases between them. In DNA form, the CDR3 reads TGTGCCAGCTCACCCGAAGAATACAATGAGCAGTTCTTC. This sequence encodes CASSPEEYNEQFF.

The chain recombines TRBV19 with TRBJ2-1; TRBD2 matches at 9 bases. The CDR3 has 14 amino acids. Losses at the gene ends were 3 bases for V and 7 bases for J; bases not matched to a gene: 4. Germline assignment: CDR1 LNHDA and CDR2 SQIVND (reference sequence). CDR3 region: CASSITSGRNEQFF. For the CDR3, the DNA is TGTGCCAGTAGTATTACCAGCGGGAGGAATGAGCAGTTCTTC.

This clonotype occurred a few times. The CDR3 DNA is TGCGCCAGCAGCTTGGGGGACAACGCTTCTGGAAACACCATATATTTT. Translation gives CASSLGDNASGNTIYF. The chain joins TRBV5-1 to TRBJ1-3; the D gene is possibly TRBD1 (6 bases). Trimming pared 0 bases from V and 1 base from J, leaving 11 bases between. The CDR3 has 16 amino acids. Germline V gene data show CDR1 as SGHRS and CDR2 as YFSETQ.

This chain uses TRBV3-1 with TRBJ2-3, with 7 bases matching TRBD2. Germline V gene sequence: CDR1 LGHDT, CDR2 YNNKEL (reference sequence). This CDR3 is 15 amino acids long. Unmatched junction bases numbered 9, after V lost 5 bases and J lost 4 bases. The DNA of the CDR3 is TGTGCCAGCAGCTACGGACTAGGCGCGGCAGATACGCAGTATTTT. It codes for CASSYGLGAADTQYF.